This TCR beta chain stems from a study of shared clonotypes between healthy human individuals. CDR1 KGHSH and CDR2 LQKENI come from the germline V gene. This CDR3 contains 16 residues. V lost 2 bases, J lost 2 bases, and 16 bases lay in between. Study outcomes and limitations: Shared clonotypes: roughly 4.7% naive CD4, around 4% naive CD8, about 2.5% memory CD4, 0.35% to 0.5% memory CD8.

A remark on this clone: Its antigen is not identified.

The repertoire was sequenced with immunoSEQ multiplex PCR; TCRdb's copy has only in-frame clones and lacks some. Of over 2 million clones detected, about 95% appear once; the ten largest clones hold around 1.1%. CD8 cells regarded as naive lacked CD45RO, were positively chosen for CCR7, and omitted terminally differentiated effector memory CD45RA+ cells. The rearrangement uses TRBV18 and TRBJ2-7, with no clear D. Material for sequencing was naive CD8+ T cells sorted from blood. This TCR came from a man younger than 30 in good health. In DNA, the CDR3 is TGTGCCAGCTCACCAGGGCAGAACAAATTTACCTACGAGCAGTACTTC. Protein product: CASSPGQNKFTYEQYF.